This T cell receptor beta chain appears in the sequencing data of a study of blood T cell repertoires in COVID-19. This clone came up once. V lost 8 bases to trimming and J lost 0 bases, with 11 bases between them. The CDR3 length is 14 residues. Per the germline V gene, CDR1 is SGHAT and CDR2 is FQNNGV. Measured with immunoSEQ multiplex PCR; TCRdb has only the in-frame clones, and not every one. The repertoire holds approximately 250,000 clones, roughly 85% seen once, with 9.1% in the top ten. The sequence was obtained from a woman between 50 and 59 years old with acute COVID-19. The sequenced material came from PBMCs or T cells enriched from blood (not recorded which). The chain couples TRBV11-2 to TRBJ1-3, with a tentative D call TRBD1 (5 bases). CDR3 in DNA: TGTGCCAGCTCCAGACAGATCTCTGGAAACACCATATATTTT. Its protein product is CASSRQISGNTIYF.